Following are 22 T cell receptor beta chains from one sample sequenced in a study of siplizumab effects on memory and regulatory T cells. TCRdb keeps only in-frame clones here, not all; method: immunoSEQ multiplex PCR. The data show 55,000 to 70,000 clones, with approximately 95% seen just once and about 40% held by the top ten. Material for sequencing was CD8+ T cells sorted from blood. These receptor sequences come from a human donor in good health.

CDR3 region: CSVAPLPGLVGDEQYF. The CDR3 DNA reads TGCAGCGTAGCACCCCTGCCGGGACTAGTAGGGGACGAGCAGTACTTC. The gene calls are TRBV29-1 and TRBJ2-7; 8 positions agree with TRBD2. CDR1 and CDR2 (germline): SQVTM, ANQGSEA. Trimming at V came to 6 bases and at J to 5 bases, leaving 18 bases not matched to a gene. This CDR3 comprises 16 residues.

V is TRBV27 and J is TRBJ2-5; perhaps TRBD2 as D (5 bases). The closer fit of TRBJ2-7 to the DNA end suggests the J call may be wrong. Germline CDR1 MNHEY, CDR2 SMNVEV (reference sequence). The length of the CDR3 is 13 residues. CDR3 amino acids: CASRLAEGDEQYF. For the CDR3, the DNA is TGTGCCAGCCGCCTAGCCGAAGGTGACGAGCAGTACTTC.

The gene calls are TRBV7-3 and TRBJ2-2, with unresolved D. There are 11 residues in the CDR3. The germline CDR1 and CDR2 sequences are SGHTA and FQGTGA. V was clipped by 4 bases and J by 7 bases, with 4 bases between them. CDR3 region: CASSYGGELFF. The CDR3 coding sequence is TGTGCCAGCAGCTACGGCGGGGAGCTGTTTTTT.

CDR3: CASSLWTGAFGGYTF. CDR3 DNA sequence: TGTGCCAGCAGTTTATGGACTGGGGCCTTCGGGGGCTACACCTTC. The chain carries TRBV28 and TRBJ1-2, with D maybe TRBD1 (5 bases). Germline V gene sequence: CDR1 MDHEN, CDR2 SYDVKM. This CDR3 region has 15 residues. The V gene lost 0 bases and the J gene lost 8 bases, with 16 bases spanning the gap.

This chain connects TRBV9 to TRBJ2-2, with D maybe TRBD2 (5 bases). In germline, CDR1 is SGDLS, CDR2 YYNGEE. V shed 0 bases and J shed 3 bases, with 9 bases lying between them. The CDR3 totals 15 residues. For the CDR3, the DNA is TGTGCCAGCAGCGTAGAAGCGGTTGACACCGGGGAGCTGTTTTTT. Its protein product is CASSVEAVDTGELFF.

The chain combines TRBV29-1 with TRBJ2-3, with TRBD2 matching over 8 bases. CDR1 and CDR2 (germline): SQVTM, ANQGSEA. The CDR3 is 14 amino acids. With 6 bases clipped from V and 1 base from J, the junction kept 6 bases outside the gene matches. CDR3 DNA: TGCAGCGTCGTTACTAGCGGAGGCACAGATACGCAGTATTTT. As protein: CSVVTSGGTDTQYF.

The chain carries TRBV10-3 and TRBJ2-5, with D perhaps being TRBD1 or TRBD2 (5 bases each). V shed 0 bases and J shed 2 bases, with 10 bases lying between them. Germline CDR1 is ENHRY and CDR2 is SYGVKD. CDR3 length equals 15 residues. The CDR3 spells CAISESGGSQETQYF. The CDR3 nucleotides are TGTGCCATCAGTGAGTCTGGGGGTAGTCAAGAGACCCAGTACTTC.

The sample holds a few counts of this clone. The rearrangement links TRBV6-5 to TRBJ1-2; 7 nucleotides line up with TRBD1. V was pared by 10 bases and J by 10 bases, with 9 bases of the junction left unmatched. Germline CDR1 and CDR2: MNHEY and SVGAGI. The CDR3 length is 11 residues. The CDR3 sequence: CATRQGLPYTF. The CDR3 bases are TGTGCCACCAGACAGGGTCTGCCCTACACCTTC.

This chain links TRBV7-8 with TRBJ2-2, with TRBD2 matching over 14 bases. V gave up 2 bases and J gave up 7 bases; unmatched junction bases: 6. The V gene's germline CDR1 is SGHVS and CDR2 FQNEAQ. The CDR3 is 17 amino acids. The CDR3 DNA follows: TGTGCCAGCAGCTTATGGGGACTAGCGGGAGCTAACGGGGAGCTGTTTTTT. Protein: CASSLWGLAGANGELFF.

The rearrangement links TRBV11-2 to TRBJ1-4, with TRBD1 identical over 7 bases. J gave up 4 bases and V 1 base, and 6 bases lay outside the gene matches. The CDR3 is 16 residues long. CDR1 is SGHAT and CDR2 is FQNNGV in the germline V gene. In DNA, the CDR3 is TGTGCCAGCAGCTTAGTTTTGGGGACAGTTAATGAAAAACTGTTTTTT. It translates to CASSLVLGTVNEKLFF.

The V and J genes are TRBV7-9 and TRBJ2-6, with TRBD1 identical over 7 bases. This CDR3 is 16 amino acids long. CDR1 is SEHNR and CDR2 is FQNEAQ in the germline V gene (reference sequence). V was pared by 2 bases and J by 4 bases, with 5 bases of the junction left unmatched. For the CDR3, the DNA is TGTGCCAGCAGCTTAACAGGGGAAGCGGGGGCCAACGTCCTGACTTTC. This encodes CASSLTGEAGANVLTF.

This clone was picked up a small number of times. V gene TRBV2 combines with J gene TRBJ2-7; 7 nucleotides align to TRBD1. The V gene's germline CDR1 is SNHLY and CDR2 FYNNEI. The CDR3 sequence is 13 residues long. The trim removed 7 bases at V and 2 bases at J, leaving 5 bases unmatched. CDR3 amino acids: CASTKGQTYEQYF. In DNA form, the CDR3 reads TGTGCCAGCACTAAGGGACAGACCTACGAGCAGTACTTC.

The J gene is TRBJ2-7, the V gene TRBV5-1; possible D gene TRBD1, 6 bases. Germline V gene data show CDR1 as SGHRS and CDR2 as YFSETQ. V was pared by 3 bases and J by 3 bases, with 10 bases between. CDR3 length equals 13 residues. For the CDR3, the DNA is TGCGCCAGCAGCTCCTCAGGGGACTACGAGCAGTACTTC. This codes for CASSSSGDYEQYF.

The CDR3: CSVEGRLAGGYNEQFF. In nucleotides, the CDR3 is TGCAGCGTTGAAGGCAGGCTAGCGGGGGGATACAATGAGCAGTTCTTC. The chain carries TRBV29-1 and TRBJ2-1, with 11 bases fitting TRBD2. The CDR3 is 16 amino acids. CDR1 and CDR2 from the germline V gene are SQVTM and ANQGSEA. The V and J ends lost 1 base and 4 bases, in that order; junction bases with no gene match: 6.

CDR3 sequence (DNA): TGTGCCAGCAGCCCCCGGGACAGGGGTAACGAGCAGTACTTC. The encoded protein is CASSPRDRGNEQYF. The gene calls are TRBV7-9 and TRBJ2-7; TRBD1 agrees at 10 bases. The CDR3 totals 14 residues. J gave up 5 bases and V 5 bases, and 6 bases lay outside the gene matches. CDR1 and CDR2 (germline): SEHNR, FQNEAQ (reference sequence).

This rearrangement joins TRBV7-2 to TRBJ2-7, with 9 bases lining up with TRBD1. This CDR3 comprises 16 residues. V shed 2 bases, J shed 1 base, and the junction held 6 bases outside the gene matches. Germline-derived CDR1 and CDR2 are SGHTA and FQGNSA. The CDR3 DNA reads as TGTGCCAGCAGCTTAACCGCCGGGACAGGGTCCTACGAGCAGTACTTC. This codes for CASSLTAGTGSYEQYF.

CDR3 residues: CASSSSAQEGETQYF. The DNA for the CDR3 is TGTGCCAGCAGCTCTAGCGCCCAGGAGGGAGAGACCCAGTACTTC. V is TRBV7-9 and J is TRBJ2-5; D is possibly TRBD2 (6 bases). There are 15 residues in the CDR3. Trimming took off 4 bases at V and 4 bases at J, with 16 bases between the two ends. Per the germline V gene, CDR1 is SEHNR and CDR2 is FQNEAQ (reference sequence).

V gene TRBV5-1 combines with J gene TRBJ2-1; 9 bases are shared with TRBD2. CDR3 length: 17 residues. V gave up 4 bases and J gave up 3 bases; unmatched junction bases: 11. CDR1 and CDR2 (germline): SGHRS, YFSETQ. The CDR3 here is CASSHQPGTSFYNEQFF. Here the CDR3 DNA reads TGCGCCAGCAGCCACCAACCCGGGACTAGCTTCTACAATGAGCAGTTCTTC.

V usage is TRBV6-5 and J usage is TRBJ1-5; D may be TRBD1 (6 bases). V dropped 2 bases and J dropped 3 bases, with 11 bases sitting between them. The CDR3 is made up of 15 amino acids. In germline, CDR1 is MNHEY, CDR2 SVGAGI. Written as DNA, the CDR3 is TGTGCCAGCAGTTACGGGGCAGGGGACAATCAGCCCCAGCATTTT. Residues: CASSYGAGDNQPQHF.

This clone was detected once. The V and J genes are TRBV21-1 and TRBJ2-1; the DNA was not used to check the table's D call, TRBD2. TRBV21-1 is marked as a pseudogene. The CDR3 is made up of 16 amino acids. The CDR3 is CASSKDQAGGNNEQFF. CDR3 in DNA: TGTGCCAGCAGCAAAGATCAAGCGGGAGGGAACAATGAGCAGTTCTTC.

The chain is built from TRBV6-1 and TRBJ1-5; no clear D gene. Trimming removed 8 bases from V and 10 bases from J, with 6 bases in between. The CDR3 extends over 9 amino acids. Germline V gene data show CDR1 as MNHNS and CDR2 as SASEGT. CDR3 residues: CASSQPQHF. The CDR3, as DNA: TGTGCCAGCTCCCAACCCCAGCATTTT.

About this clone: Sequence at one end of the junction differs from germline and may be a read error. The chain employs TRBV5-8 and TRBJ1-1; D unresolved. The germline gives CDR1 SGHTS, CDR2 YDEGEE. The CDR3 is made up of 11 amino acids. The CDR3 sequence: CASSFTDEPLF. CDR3 sequence (DNA): TGTGCCAGCAGCTTTACGGACGAGCCACTCTTT.